This T cell receptor (beta chain) appears in the sequencing data of a study of blood T cell repertoires in COVID-19. Background on the study: The origin of the acute and convalescent COVID-19 samples was the United States, Italy and Spain.

Per the original methods: Reference gene primers were amplified, and this amplification served to estimate nucleated cell counts. Profiled with immunoSEQ multiplex PCR; TCRdb holds only in-frame clones, not every one. That table furnishes V, J and clone size, whereas the DNA furnished D and trimming. This sample has 150,000 to 200,000 clones; 87% occur once, and the top ten carry over 0.95%. This CDR3 region has 15 residues. J lost 2 bases, V lost 4 bases, and 7 bases had no gene match. Per germline, CDR1 SGHRS and CDR2 YFSETQ. Self-reported history from a screening survey and questionnaire set each donor's cohort.

This TCR came from a human donor with acute COVID-19. The donor label of this sample is uncertain. The sequenced sample consisted of PBMCs or T cells enriched from blood (not recorded which). The genes are TRBV5-1 and TRBJ2-3; TRBD2 matches at 7 bases. The CDR3 coding sequence is TGCGCCAGCAGCCTAGGACTAGGCATCACAGATACGCAGTATTTT. Translated, it gives CASSLGLGITDTQYF.